This TCR beta chain stems from a study of T cells in Graves' hyperthyroidism and ophthalmopathy. Regarding the study as a whole: The model identified upcoming ophthalmopathy a median around 6 months ahead of onset. Among thyroid clonotypes expanded above 0.001, most also appeared in blood.

The source material, RNA transcripts, was used to amplify TCR beta CDR3 regions. First-round RT-PCR of the TCR CDR3 relied on the HTBI primer set. Via MiXCR, TCRdb re-called the multiplex PCR reads, giving one row per CDR3 protein. The table shows about 600,000 distinct CDR3 sequences, with approximately 14% occurring only once. This clonotype was counted between two and nine times. Its antigen remains unknown. Germline CDR1 MNHNS, CDR2 SASEGT. The CDR3 runs 12 residues. With 10 bases clipped from V and 4 bases from J, the junction kept 7 bases outside the gene matches. Sequences were obtained from blood. This clonotype originated in a woman aged 45-65 years with Graves' ophthalmopathy. The chain carries TRBV6-1 and TRBJ2-7, with TRBD1 identical over 7 bases. The CDR3 region is CATTGDTYEQYF. CDR3 nucleotides: TGTGCCACAACAGGGGACACTTACGAGCAGTACTTC.